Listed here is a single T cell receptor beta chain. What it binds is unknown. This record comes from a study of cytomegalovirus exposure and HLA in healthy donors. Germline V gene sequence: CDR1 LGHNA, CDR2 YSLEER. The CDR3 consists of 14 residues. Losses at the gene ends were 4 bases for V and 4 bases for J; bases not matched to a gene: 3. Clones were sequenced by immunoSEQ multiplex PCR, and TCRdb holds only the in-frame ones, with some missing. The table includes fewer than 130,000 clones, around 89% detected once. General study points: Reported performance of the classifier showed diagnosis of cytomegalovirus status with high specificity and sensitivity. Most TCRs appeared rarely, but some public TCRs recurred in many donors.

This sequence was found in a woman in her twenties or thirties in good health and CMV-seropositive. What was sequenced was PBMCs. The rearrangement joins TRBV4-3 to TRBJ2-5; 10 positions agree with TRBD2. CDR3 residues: CASSPGLASETQYF. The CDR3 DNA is TGCGCCAGCAGCCCGGGACTAGCGTCAGAGACCCAGTACTTC.